The 18 T cell receptor beta chains listed next were all sequenced from one sample in a study of shared clonotypes between healthy human individuals. Terminally differentiated effector memory CD45RA+ cells were excluded from the naive CD8 cells, which were CD45RO-negative and positively selected for CCR7. This table comes from immunoSEQ multiplex PCR, and its TCRdb copy is limited to in-frame clones, with some not included. This table holds nearly 2 million clones, approximately 94% found once. Sequencing was carried out using naive CD8+ T cells sorted from blood. These receptors originate from a man between 18 and 29 years old in good health.

The genes are TRBV28 and TRBJ2-6; TRBD1 matches 7 bases. Per the germline V gene, CDR1 is MDHEN and CDR2 is SYDVKM. The CDR3 has 18 residues. The junction had 10 bases not matched to a gene; V was cut back by 3 bases and J by 2 bases. Here the CDR3 DNA reads TGTGCCAGCAGTTTCGGACAGGAACTTATCACTGGGGCCAACGTCCTGACTTTC. Its protein is CASSFGQELITGANVLTF.

This clone is a singleton in its sample. The same CDR3 is also encoded by other DNA sequences in this sample. This chain links TRBV5-1 with TRBJ2-1, with D possibly being TRBD1 (6 bases). The CDR3 is 15 residues long. V was trimmed by 0 bases and J by 5 bases, leaving 12 bases between them. Germline V lookup: CDR1 SGHRS, CDR2 YFSETQ. This CDR3 reads CASSLVSGEHNEQFF. The CDR3 DNA reads as TGCGCCAGCAGCTTGGTGTCAGGGGAACACAATGAGCAGTTCTTC.

This clone occurred once. V and J are TRBV6-5 and TRBJ1-5; D not resolved. V lost 6 bases and J 2 bases, leaving 11 bases between the germline ends. In germline, CDR1 is MNHEY, CDR2 SVGAGI. The CDR3 is made up of 14 amino acids. DNA for the CDR3: TGTGCCAGCAGCTTCGCTCCGCGCAATCAGCCCCAGCATTTT. Its translation is CASSFAPRNQPQHF.

The V and J genes are TRBV4-3 and TRBJ2-6; D perhaps matches TRBD2 (6 bases). The CDR3 loop spans 16 amino acids. The germline CDR1 and CDR2 sequences are LGHNA and YSLEER. V shed 0 bases and J shed 2 bases, with 8 bases lying between them. This CDR3 is CASSQDGGAGANVLTF. The CDR3 DNA sequence: TGCGCCAGCAGCCAAGACGGCGGGGCTGGGGCCAACGTCCTGACTTTC.

The chain combines TRBV28 with TRBJ2-6; maybe TRBD2 (6 bases). The V end was cut by 7 bases, the J end by 5 bases, with 21 bases between. The CDR3 sequence is 17 residues long. Germline values: CDR1 MDHEN, CDR2 SYDVKM. This CDR3 is CASTSRAGFRRANVLTF. In nucleotides, the CDR3 is TGTGCCAGCACCTCTCGGGCGGGGTTTCGGCGGGCCAACGTCCTGACTTTC.

The chain recombines TRBV9 with TRBJ1-2, with 8 nucleotides matching TRBD1. The CDR3 sequence is 15 residues long. CDR1 and CDR2 from the germline V gene are SGDLS and YYNGEE. The J segment lost 8 bases and the V segment lost 3 bases, leaving 12 bases of the junction unmatched. Here the CDR3 DNA reads TGTGCCAGCAGCGCATGGACAGGGAAGGCGGAAGGCTACACCTTC. It translates to CASSAWTGKAEGYTF.

This chain connects TRBV9 to TRBJ2-3, with D maybe TRBD2 (6 bases). Per germline, CDR1 SGDLS and CDR2 YYNGEE. CDR3 length: 14 amino acids. With 3 bases removed from V and 2 bases from J, the gap between germline ends came to 10 bases. The chain's CDR3 is CASSGRESTDTQYF. CDR3 nucleotide sequence: TGTGCCAGCAGCGGACGGGAGTCCACAGATACGCAGTATTTT.

With respect to this clone: The same CDR3 can be traced to other DNA sequences in this sample. The chain is built from TRBV27 and TRBJ2-7; 11 nucleotides line up with TRBD2. Unmatched junction bases numbered 0, after V lost 5 bases and J lost 3 bases. In germline, CDR1 is MNHEY, CDR2 SMNVEV (reference sequence). The CDR3 is 13 amino acids. The CDR3 spells CASSGTSGYEQYF. CDR3 DNA: TGTGCCAGCAGTGGGACTAGCGGCTACGAGCAGTACTTC.

The rearrangement joins TRBV18 to TRBJ2-4; 13 nucleotides line up with TRBD2. The V and J ends lost 3 bases and 2 bases, in that order; junction bases with no gene match: 1. The CDR3 loop spans 16 amino acids. Germline-derived CDR1 and CDR2 are KGHSH and LQKENI. The CDR3 spells CASSPGLAGTKNIQYF. In DNA, the CDR3 is TGTGCCAGCTCACCGGGACTAGCGGGAACCAAAAACATTCAGTACTTC. Based on the CDR3 plus reference TRBV18 and TRBJ2-4, the full variable domain is NAGVMQNPRHLVRRRGQEARLRCSPMKGHSHVYWYRQLPEEGLKFMVYLQKENIIDESGMPKERFSAEFPKEGPSILRIQQVVRGDSAAYFCASSPGLAGTKNIQYFGAGTRLSVL.

This sequence joins TRBV4-3 and TRBJ2-7; no clear D gene. The germline gives CDR1 LGHNA, CDR2 YSLEER. V was cut by 0 bases and J by 0 bases, with 12 bases left in between. The CDR3 is 16 amino acids. CDR3 sequence reads: CASSQDFTADSYEQYF. In DNA, the CDR3 is TGCGCCAGCAGCCAAGATTTTACCGCGGACTCCTACGAGCAGTACTTC.

This chain uses TRBV10-1 with TRBJ1-1; D remains unclear. With 6 bases removed from V and 2 bases from J, the gap between germline ends came to 16 bases. Looked up from germline, CDR1 is WNHNN and CDR2 is SYGVQD (reference sequence). The CDR3 loop spans 15 amino acids. The CDR3 loop is CASSLYRSLNTEAFF. The DNA for the CDR3 is TGCGCCAGCAGCTTATACCGAAGCCTAAACACTGAAGCTTTCTTT.

The chain couples TRBV4-1 to TRBJ1-2, with 11 bases aligning to TRBD1. CDR1 and CDR2 from the germline V gene are MGHRA and YSYEKL. J gave up 8 bases and V 1 base, and 3 bases lay outside the gene matches. The CDR3 has 14 residues. CDR3 sequence reads: CASSQGTGGAGYTF. CDR3 DNA: TGCGCCAGCAGCCAAGGGACAGGGGGCGCGGGCTACACCTTC.

This sequence joins TRBV27 and TRBJ2-1; 7 bases map to TRBD1. V was clipped by 2 bases and J by 5 bases; unmatched bases: 6. Germline CDR1 and CDR2: MNHEY and SMNVEV (reference sequence). The CDR3 runs 15 residues. CDR3 in amino acids: CASSLGQATNNEQFF. CDR3 bases: TGTGCCAGCAGTTTAGGACAGGCGACCAACAATGAGCAGTTCTTC.

CDR3 DNA sequence: TGTGCCAGCAGCCCGATGGATAATGAAAAACTGTTTTTT. Its protein product is CASSPMDNEKLFF. This sequence joins TRBV7-9 and TRBJ1-4, with D hard to call. In germline, CDR1 is SEHNR, CDR2 FQNEAQ (reference sequence). The CDR3 has 13 residues. V was clipped by 5 bases and J by 4 bases, with 8 bases between them.

This clone appeared a few times. The genes are TRBV29-1 and TRBJ1-2; no definite D call. Germline V gives CDR1 SQVTM, CDR2 ANQGSEA. This CDR3 has 12 residues. V lost 0 bases, J lost 1 base, and 3 bases lay in between. For the CDR3, the DNA is TGCAGCGTTGAAGACAATAACTATGGCTACACCTTC. Amino acid sequence: CSVEDNNYGYTF.

Worth noting for this clone: This CDR3 is also generated by other DNA sequences in the sample. This chain links TRBV7-9 with TRBJ1-5, with TRBD1 identical over 8 bases. Unmatched junction bases numbered 1, after V lost 1 base and J lost 2 bases. Germline assignment: CDR1 SEHNR and CDR2 FQNEAQ (reference sequence). CDR3 length: 15 residues. The DNA of the CDR3 is TGTGCCAGCAGCTTAGGGGGACAGGGCAATCAGCCCCAGCATTTT. Protein product: CASSLGGQGNQPQHF. The complete variable domain, with remaining parts taken from reference TRBV7-9 and TRBJ1-5, reads DTGVSQNPRHKITKRGQNVTFRCDPISEHNRLYWYRQTLGQGPEFLTYFQNEAQLEKSRLLSDRFSAERPKGSFSTLEIQRTEQGDSAMYLCASSLGGQGNQPQHFGDGTRLSIL.

V gene TRBV27 combines with J gene TRBJ2-1, with D perhaps given as TRBD1 or TRBD2 (5 bases each). The CDR3 spans 12 residues. Germline-derived CDR1 and CDR2 are MNHEY and SMNVEV (reference sequence). Between the trimmed V and J ends, which lost 7 bases and 8 bases, there was a span of 12 bases. CDR3 sequence: CASTSGTDEQFF. The CDR3 region has the DNA TGTGCCAGCACGTCCGGGACCGATGAGCAGTTCTTC.

This chain joins TRBV27 and TRBJ2-1; D is perhaps TRBD1 (6 bases). V dropped 6 bases and J dropped 6 bases, with 15 bases sitting between them. The CDR3 is 14 amino acids. CDR1 MNHEY and CDR2 SMNVEV come from the germline V gene (reference sequence). CDR3 residues: CASSPGTWGNEQFF. In nucleotides, the CDR3 is TGTGCCAGCAGCCCCGGGACATGGGGCAATGAGCAGTTCTTC.